This T cell receptor beta chain was retrieved from a study of T-cell reconstitution after alpha-beta-depleted transplantation in children. Unique molecular identifiers were incorporated into the prepared TCRbeta library. TCRdb analysed the PCR reads with MiXCR anew, one entry per CDR3 protein. The table lists 230,000 or so distinct CDR3 sequences, about 8.8% of them singletons. The CDR3 totals 15 residues. The V and J ends lost 0 bases and 4 bases respectively, with 14 bases between them. Looked up from germline, CDR1 is SGHRS and CDR2 is YFSETQ. This clonotype was found many times. The TCR originated in a human donor who donated a stem cell graft to a child with SCID. The genes are TRBV5-1 and TRBJ2-7; D may correspond to TRBD1 or TRBD2 (5 bases each). The sequenced sample was PBMCs from the stem cell graft donor, obtained from the stem cell graft. In DNA, the CDR3 is TGCGCCAGCAGCTTGGGGACCGGGACCCCATACGAGCAGTACTTC. Translating it yields CASSLGTGTPYEQYF.